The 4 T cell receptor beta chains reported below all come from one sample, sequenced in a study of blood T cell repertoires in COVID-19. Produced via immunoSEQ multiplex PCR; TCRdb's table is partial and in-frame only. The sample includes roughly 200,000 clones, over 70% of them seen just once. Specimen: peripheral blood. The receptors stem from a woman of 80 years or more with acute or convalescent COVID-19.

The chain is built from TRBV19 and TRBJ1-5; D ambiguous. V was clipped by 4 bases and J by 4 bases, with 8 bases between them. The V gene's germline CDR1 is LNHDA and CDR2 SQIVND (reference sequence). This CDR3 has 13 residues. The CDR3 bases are TGTGCCAGTAGTAATACCCTAAATCAGCCCCAGCATTTT. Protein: CASSNTLNQPQHF.

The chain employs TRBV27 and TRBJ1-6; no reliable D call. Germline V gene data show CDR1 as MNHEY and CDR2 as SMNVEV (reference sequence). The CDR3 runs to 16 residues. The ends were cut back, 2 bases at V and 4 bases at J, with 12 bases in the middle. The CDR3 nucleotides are TGTGCCAGCAGTTTAGGGCTGCCTTCTTATAATTCACCCCTCCACTTT. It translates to CASSLGLPSYNSPLHF.

The CDR3 reads CSVEDQGRNTGELFF. The CDR3 nucleotides read TGCAGCGTTGAAGATCAGGGGCGGAACACCGGGGAGCTGTTTTTT. The genes are TRBV29-1 and TRBJ2-2; tentative D call: TRBD1 (6 bases). The ends were cut back, 0 bases at V and 1 base at J, with 9 bases in the middle. The length of the CDR3 is 15 residues. Germline V gene data show CDR1 as SQVTM and CDR2 as ANQGSEA.

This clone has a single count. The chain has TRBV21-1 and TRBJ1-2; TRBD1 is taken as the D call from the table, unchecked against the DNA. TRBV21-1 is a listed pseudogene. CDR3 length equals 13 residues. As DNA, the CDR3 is TGTGCCAGCCCCACCGGCAGGTGGTATGGCTACACCTTC. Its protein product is CASPTGRWYGYTF.